What follows is one T cell receptor beta chain and its context. What it binds is unknown. As defined, naive CD8 cells were CD45RO-negative and positively selected for CCR7, with terminally differentiated effector memory CD45RA+ cells excluded. This specimen belongs to a study of shared clonotypes between healthy human individuals. Study-wide points: The study's rarefaction showed incomplete sorted-subset sequencing despite large depth.

Assay execution proceeded at the deep level. Original processing notes: From ImmunoSEQ came sequences covering only the junction and carrying no quality scores, so filtering differed. Libraries were prepared by immunoSEQ multiplex PCR; TCRdb keeps only in-frame clonotypes and omits some of them. The V and J calls and clone size were taken over from that table, and D and trimming were inferred from the DNA. In the table there are about 650,000 clones, around 95% of which are singletons. The receptor comes from a woman in her thirties in good health. The sequenced sample was naive CD8+ T cells sorted from blood.

CDR3 bases: TGTGCCAGCAGCTTCCTCAGGGACAGGCCCCCAACCGGGGAGCTGTTTTTT. Its protein product is CASSFLRDRPPTGELFF. The genes are TRBV11-2 and TRBJ2-2; 8 bases are a match to TRBD1. With V trimmed by 3 bases and J by 5 bases, 11 bases remained unmatched. Germline values: CDR1 SGHAT, CDR2 FQNNGV. CDR3 length: 17 residues.